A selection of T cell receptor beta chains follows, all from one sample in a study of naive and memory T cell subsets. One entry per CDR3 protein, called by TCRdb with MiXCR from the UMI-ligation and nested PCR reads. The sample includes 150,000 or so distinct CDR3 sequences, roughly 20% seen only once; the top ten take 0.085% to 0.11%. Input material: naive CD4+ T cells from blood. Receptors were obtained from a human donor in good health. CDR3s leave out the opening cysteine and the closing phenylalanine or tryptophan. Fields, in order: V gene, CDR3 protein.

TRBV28 ASRNRGRLTGELF
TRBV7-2 ASSSGTGTVRLTYEQY
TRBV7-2 ASSLSGRGAKNIQY
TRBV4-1 ASSQEQATNEKLF
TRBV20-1 SARLTGVRTEAF
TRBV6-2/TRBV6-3 ASRRDTTYEQY
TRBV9 ASSVVGTFPTDTQY
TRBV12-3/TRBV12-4 ASKWRATNEKLF
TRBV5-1 ASRTDFPGQPSVSSPLH
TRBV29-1 SVGSRFTDTQY
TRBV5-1 ASSSGLAGGADYNEQF
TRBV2 ASSETSVLADTQY
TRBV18 ASSPPWVAEAF
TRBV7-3 ASSISGRGRYEQY
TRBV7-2 ASSVGQGFQPQH
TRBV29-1 SVRGRARADGANVLT
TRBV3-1 ASSQSVTAGGRTDTQY
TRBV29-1 SVVTSGTFVHEQY
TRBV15 ATSRGDGSSGNEQF
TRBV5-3 ARSGTGGAGAKNIQY
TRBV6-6 ASLWALTGDTDTQY
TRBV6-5 ASRFGQDNSPLH
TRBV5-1 ASSLVPGLGDTQY
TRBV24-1 AAGGSSYNEQF
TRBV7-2 ASSQGSGSGNEQF
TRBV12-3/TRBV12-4 ASSRNGGEKLF
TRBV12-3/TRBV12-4 ASSTKLQGLLPPLH
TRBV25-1 ASSDMALEGTDTQY
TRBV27 ARDSVNEGPDEQY
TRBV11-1 ASSSGLAPTLDNEQF
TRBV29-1 SVELDSPYEQY
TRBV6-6 ASSGGLGSTDTQY
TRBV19 ASSIGQGWTNYGYT